This T cell receptor (beta chain) was observed in a study of cytomegalovirus exposure and HLA in healthy donors. CDR1 SGHNT and CDR2 YYREEE come from the germline V gene (reference sequence). Trimming took off 4 bases at V and 1 base at J, with 9 bases between the two ends. The CDR3 covers 14 residues. 60 Vbeta and 13 Jbeta primers were used in PCR. Generated by immunoSEQ multiplex PCR, the TCRdb table keeps only in-frame clones and is missing some. The data hold 150,000 to 200,000 clones, with roughly three quarters observed a single time. Nominal health characterized the donors when sampled, though unrecorded immune exposures were likely.

This chain joins TRBV5-4 and TRBJ1-3, with D possibly TRBD1 on 5 matching bases. This clonotype was obtained from a woman in her forties in good health and CMV-seronegative. Sample: PBMCs. CDR3 in amino acids: CASSVGVSGNTIYF. The CDR3 DNA follows: TGTGCCAGCAGCGTAGGGGTATCTGGAAACACCATATATTTT. Based on the CDR3 plus reference TRBV5-4 and TRBJ1-3, the full variable domain is ETGVTQSPTHLIKTRGQQVTLRCSSQSGHNTVSWYQQALGQGPQFIFQYYREEENGRGNFPPRFSGLQFPNYSSELNVNALELDDSALYLCASSVGVSGNTIYFGEGSWLTVV.